This T cell receptor beta chain came from a study of shared clonotypes between healthy human individuals. Study conclusions and caveats: The sharing of 5% to 5.5% of naive CD4 clonotypes was seen across several donors.

CDR1 and CDR2 (germline): SGHTA, FQGTGA. This CDR3 has 14 amino acids. V was trimmed by 5 bases and J by 10 bases, leaving 20 bases between them. As concerns this clone: Its antigen is unidentified.

Produced via immunoSEQ multiplex PCR; TCRdb's table is partial and in-frame only. Of under 1,900,000 clones listed, 98% are singletons. The sample comprised naive CD4+ T cells sorted from blood. Sample subset: CD45RA+ positively selected. The chain combines TRBV7-3 with TRBJ2-5; D ambiguous. This clonotype was obtained from a man aged 25 to 45 in good health. The chain's CDR3 is CASSPRGPTPDQYF. DNA for the CDR3: TGTGCCAGCAGCCCCCGCGGACCCACTCCGGACCAGTACTTC.